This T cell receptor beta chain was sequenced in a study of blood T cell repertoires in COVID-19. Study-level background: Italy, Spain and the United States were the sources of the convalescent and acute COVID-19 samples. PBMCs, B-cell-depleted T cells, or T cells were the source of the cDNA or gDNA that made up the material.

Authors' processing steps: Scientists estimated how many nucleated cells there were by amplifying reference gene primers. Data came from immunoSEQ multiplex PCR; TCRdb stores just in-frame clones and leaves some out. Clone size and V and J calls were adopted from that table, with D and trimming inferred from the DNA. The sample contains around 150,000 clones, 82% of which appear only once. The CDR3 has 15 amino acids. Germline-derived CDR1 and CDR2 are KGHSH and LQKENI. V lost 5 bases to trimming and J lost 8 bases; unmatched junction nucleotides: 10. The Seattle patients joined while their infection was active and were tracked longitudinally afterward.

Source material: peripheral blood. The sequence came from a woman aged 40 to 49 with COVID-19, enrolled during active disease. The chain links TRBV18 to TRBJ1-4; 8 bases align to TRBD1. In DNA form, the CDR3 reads TGTGCCAGCTCATCAAGCGACAGGGGAGACGAAAAACTGTTTTTT. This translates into CASSSSDRGDEKLFF.